The entry that follows covers one T cell receptor beta chain sequence. The data are from a study of blood T cell repertoires in COVID-19. CDR1 is LGHNT, CDR2 FRNRAP, per germline. The CDR3 spans 14 residues. J gave up 1 base and V 2 bases, and 0 bases lay outside the gene matches. Original data processing: Reference gene primer amplification yielded estimated nucleated cell counts. Libraries were prepared by immunoSEQ multiplex PCR; TCRdb keeps only in-frame clonotypes and omits some of them. The V and J calls and clone size are taken from that table; D and trimming were inferred from the DNA. Here the sample spans 95,000 to 100,000 clones, about 91% being singletons.

The sequence was collected from a man aged 45 to 65 with acute or convalescent COVID-19. The sequenced material came from peripheral blood. The chain couples TRBV12-5 to TRBJ1-1; 8 bases line up with TRBD1. The DNA for the CDR3 is TGTGCTAGTGGTTTGACAGGGGGGAACACTGAAGCTTTCTTT. It translates to CASGLTGGNTEAFF.